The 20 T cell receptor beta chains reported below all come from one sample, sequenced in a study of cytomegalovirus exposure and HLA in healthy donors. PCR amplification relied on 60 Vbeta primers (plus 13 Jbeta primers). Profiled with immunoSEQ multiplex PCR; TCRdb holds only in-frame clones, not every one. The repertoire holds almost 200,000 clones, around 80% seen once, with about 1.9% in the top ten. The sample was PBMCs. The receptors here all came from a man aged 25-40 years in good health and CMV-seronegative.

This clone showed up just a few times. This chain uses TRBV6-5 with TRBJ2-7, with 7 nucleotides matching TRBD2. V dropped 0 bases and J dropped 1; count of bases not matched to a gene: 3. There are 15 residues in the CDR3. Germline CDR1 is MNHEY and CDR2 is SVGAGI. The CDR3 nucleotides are TGTGCCAGCAGTTACTCGGGGGGGGTTTCCTACGAGCAGTACTTC. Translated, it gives CASSYSGGVSYEQYF.

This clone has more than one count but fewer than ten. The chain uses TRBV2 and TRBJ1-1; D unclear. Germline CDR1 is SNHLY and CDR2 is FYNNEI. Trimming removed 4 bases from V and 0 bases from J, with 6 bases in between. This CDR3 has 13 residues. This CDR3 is CASSAELNTEAFF. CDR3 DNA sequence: TGTGCCAGCAGTGCAGAACTGAACACTGAAGCTTTCTTT.

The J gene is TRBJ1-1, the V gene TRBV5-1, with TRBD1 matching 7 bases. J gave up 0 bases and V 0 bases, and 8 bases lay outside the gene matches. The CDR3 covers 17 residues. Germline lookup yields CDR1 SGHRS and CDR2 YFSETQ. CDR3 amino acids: CASSLAYPGQLNTEAFF. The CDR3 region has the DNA TGCGCCAGCAGCTTGGCCTACCCGGGACAGCTGAACACTGAAGCTTTCTTT. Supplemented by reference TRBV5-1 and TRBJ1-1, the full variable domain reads KAGVTQTPRYLIKTRGQQVTLSCSPISGHRSVSWYQQTPGQGLQFLFEYFSETQRNKGNFPGRFSGRQFSNSRSEMNVSTLELGDSALYLCASSLAYPGQLNTEAFFGQGTRLTVV.

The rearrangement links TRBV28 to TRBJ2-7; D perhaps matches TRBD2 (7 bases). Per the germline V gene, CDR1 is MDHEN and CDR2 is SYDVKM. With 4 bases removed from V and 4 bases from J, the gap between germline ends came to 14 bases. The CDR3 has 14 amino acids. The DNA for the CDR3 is TGTGCCAGCAGTTACCGGGGGGCGTTATACGAGCAGTACTTC. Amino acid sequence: CASSYRGALYEQYF.

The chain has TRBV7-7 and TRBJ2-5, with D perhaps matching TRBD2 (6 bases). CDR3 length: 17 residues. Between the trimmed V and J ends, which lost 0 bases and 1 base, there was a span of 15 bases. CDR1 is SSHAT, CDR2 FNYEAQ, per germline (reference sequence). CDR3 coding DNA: TGTGCCAGCAGCTTAGCGGGCGGGGTAGCTCGCCAAGAGACCCAGTACTTC. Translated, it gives CASSLAGGVARQETQYF.

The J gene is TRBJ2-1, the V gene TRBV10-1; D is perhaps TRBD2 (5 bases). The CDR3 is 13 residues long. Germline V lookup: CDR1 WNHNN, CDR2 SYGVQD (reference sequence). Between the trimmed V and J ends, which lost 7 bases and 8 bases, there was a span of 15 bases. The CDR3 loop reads CASTKRHLDEQFF. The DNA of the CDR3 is TGCGCCAGCACTAAGCGGCATTTGGATGAGCAGTTCTTC.

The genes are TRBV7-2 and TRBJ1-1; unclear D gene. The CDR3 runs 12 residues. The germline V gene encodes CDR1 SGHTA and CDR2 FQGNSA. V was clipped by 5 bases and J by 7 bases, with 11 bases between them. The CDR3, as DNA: TGTGCCAGCAGCCCCCGAACGGGTGAAGCTTTCTTT. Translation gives CASSPRTGEAFF.

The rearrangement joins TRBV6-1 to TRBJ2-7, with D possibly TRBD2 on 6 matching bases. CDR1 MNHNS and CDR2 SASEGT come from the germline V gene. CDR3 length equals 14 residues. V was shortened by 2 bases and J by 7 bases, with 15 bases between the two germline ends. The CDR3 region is CASSEYLRGTEQYF. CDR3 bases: TGTGCCAGCAGTGAATATCTGAGAGGGACTGAGCAGTACTTC.

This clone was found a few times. CDR3 sequence reads: CASSQPPRREGQYF. CDR3 nucleotide sequence: TGTGCCAGCAGCCAACCGCCACGGCGTGAGGGGCAGTATTTT. The chain links TRBV7-2 to TRBJ2-3; a possible D gene is TRBD2 (5 bases). Germline loops: CDR1 SGHTA, CDR2 FQGNSA. V lost 5 bases to trimming and J lost 11 bases, with 20 bases between them. CDR3 length equals 14 residues.

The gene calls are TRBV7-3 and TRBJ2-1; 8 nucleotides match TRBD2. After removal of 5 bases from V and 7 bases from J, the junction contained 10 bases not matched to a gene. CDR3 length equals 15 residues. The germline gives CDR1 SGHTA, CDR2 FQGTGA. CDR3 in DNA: TGTGCCAGCAGCCTGGGACTAGGCCCGTGGAATGAGCAGTTCTTC. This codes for CASSLGLGPWNEQFF.

The CDR3 DNA sequence: TGTGCCAGCAGTCTCGACAGGCCGAGCACAGATACGCAGTATTTT. Its translation is CASSLDRPSTDTQYF. This rearrangement joins TRBV6-6 to TRBJ2-3, with D maybe TRBD1 (6 bases). The germline gives CDR1 MNHNY, CDR2 SVGAGI (reference sequence). The CDR3 is 15 amino acids. V lost 5 bases and J lost 0, with 12 bases in between.

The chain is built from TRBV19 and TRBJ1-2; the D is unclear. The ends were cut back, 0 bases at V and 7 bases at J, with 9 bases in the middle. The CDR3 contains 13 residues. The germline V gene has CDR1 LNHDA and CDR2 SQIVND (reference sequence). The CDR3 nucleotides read TGTGCCAGTAGTATAGATGGGCAGAGTGGCTACACCTTC. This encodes CASSIDGQSGYTF. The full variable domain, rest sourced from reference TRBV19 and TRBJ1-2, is DGGITQSPKYLFRKEGQNVTLSCEQNLNHDAMYWYRQDPGQGLRLIYYSQIVNDFQKGDIAEGYSVSREKKESFPLTVTSAQKNPTAFYLCASSIDGQSGYTFGSGTRLTVV.

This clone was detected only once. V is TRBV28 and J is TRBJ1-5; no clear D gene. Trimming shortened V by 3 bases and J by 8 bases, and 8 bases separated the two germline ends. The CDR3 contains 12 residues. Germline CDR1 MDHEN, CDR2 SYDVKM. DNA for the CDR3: TGTGCCAGCAGTTTCTCTCTAAAGCCCCAGCATTTT. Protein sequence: CASSFSLKPQHF.

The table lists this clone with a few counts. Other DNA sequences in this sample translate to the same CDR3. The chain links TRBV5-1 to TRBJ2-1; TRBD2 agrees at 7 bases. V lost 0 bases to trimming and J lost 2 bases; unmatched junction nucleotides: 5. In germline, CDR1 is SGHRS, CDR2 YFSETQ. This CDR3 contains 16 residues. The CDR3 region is CASSLGSSGTYNEQFF. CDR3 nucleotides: TGCGCCAGCAGCTTGGGGTCTAGCGGAACCTACAATGAGCAGTTCTTC.

The CDR3 sequence: CASSPRGEGPYEQYF. The DNA of the CDR3 is TGTGCCAGCAGCCCCCGGGGGGAGGGACCCTACGAGCAGTACTTC. The V and J genes are TRBV27 and TRBJ2-7; TRBD2 matches at 7 bases. The CDR3 runs to 15 residues. V trimming: 6 bases; J trimming: 2 bases; junction bases outside the gene matches: 10. Germline V gene sequence: CDR1 MNHEY, CDR2 SMNVEV (reference sequence).

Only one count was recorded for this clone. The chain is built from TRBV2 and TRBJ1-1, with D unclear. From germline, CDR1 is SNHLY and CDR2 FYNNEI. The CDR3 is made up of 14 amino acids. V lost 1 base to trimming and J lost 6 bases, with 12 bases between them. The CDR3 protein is CASSEVGVSAEAFF. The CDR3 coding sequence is TGTGCCAGCAGTGAAGTCGGGGTTTCGGCTGAAGCTTTCTTT. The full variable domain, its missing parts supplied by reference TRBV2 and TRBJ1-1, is EPEVTQTPSHQVTQMGQEVILRCVPISNHLYFYWYRQILGQKVEFLVSFYNNEISEKSEIFDDQFSVERPDGSNFTLKIRSTKLEDSAMYFCASSEVGVSAEAFFGQGTRLTVV.

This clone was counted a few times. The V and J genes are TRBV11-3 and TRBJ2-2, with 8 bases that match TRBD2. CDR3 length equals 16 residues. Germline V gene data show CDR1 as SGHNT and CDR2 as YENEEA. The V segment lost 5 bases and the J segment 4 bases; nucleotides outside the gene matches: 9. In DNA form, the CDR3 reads TGTGCCAGCAGCACCCGGCGGGGGGCGTCCACCGGGGAGCTGTTTTTT. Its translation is CASSTRRGASTGELFF.

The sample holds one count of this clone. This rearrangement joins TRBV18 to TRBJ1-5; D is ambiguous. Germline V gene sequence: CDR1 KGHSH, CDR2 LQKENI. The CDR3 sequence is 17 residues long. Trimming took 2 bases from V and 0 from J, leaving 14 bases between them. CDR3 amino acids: CASSPTVGDYSNQPQHF. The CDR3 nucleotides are TGTGCCAGCTCACCAACTGTCGGTGATTATAGCAATCAGCCCCAGCATTTT.

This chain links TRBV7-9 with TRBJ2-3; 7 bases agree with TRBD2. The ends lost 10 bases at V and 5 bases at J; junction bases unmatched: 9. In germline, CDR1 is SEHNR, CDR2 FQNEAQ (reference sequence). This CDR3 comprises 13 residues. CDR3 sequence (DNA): TGTGCCACGAGCTATGGCGGGAGAGATACGCAGTATTTT. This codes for CATSYGGRDTQYF. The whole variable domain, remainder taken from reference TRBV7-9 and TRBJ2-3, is DTGVSQNPRHKITKRGQNVTFRCDPISEHNRLYWYRQTLGQGPEFLTYFQNEAQLEKSRLLSDRFSAERPKGSFSTLEIQRTEQGDSAMYLCATSYGGRDTQYFGPGTRLTVL.

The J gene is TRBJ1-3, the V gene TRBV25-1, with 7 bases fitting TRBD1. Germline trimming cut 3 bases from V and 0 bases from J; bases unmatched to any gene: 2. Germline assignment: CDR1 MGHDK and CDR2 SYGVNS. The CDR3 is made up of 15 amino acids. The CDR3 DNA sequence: TGTGCCAGCAGTGACGCAGGGGGCTCTGGAAACACCATATATTTT. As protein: CASSDAGGSGNTIYF. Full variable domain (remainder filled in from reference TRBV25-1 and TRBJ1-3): EADIYQTPRYLVIGTGKKITLECSQTMGHDKMYWYQQDPGMELHLIHYSYGVNSTEKGDLSSESTVSRIRTEHFPLTLESARPSHTSQYLCASSDAGGSGNTIYFGEGSWLTVV.